The 20 T cell receptor beta chains given below trace back to one sample, sequenced in a study of lymphopenia after photon versus proton radiotherapy. Profiled with immunoSEQ multiplex PCR; TCRdb holds only in-frame clones, not every one. The table lists approximately 7,500 clones, roughly nine tenths of them singletons. The sequenced sample was peripheral blood, obtained from a patient treated with photon-based radiotherapy. Every receptor here comes from a woman between 65 and 79 years old with pancreatic cancer.

V gene TRBV11-3 combines with J gene TRBJ2-7, with 11 bases matching TRBD1. The CDR3 covers 15 residues. Germline V gives CDR1 SGHNT, CDR2 YENEEA. Trimming removed 4 bases from V and 5 bases from J; junction bases left unmatched: 7. The CDR3 bases are TGTGCCAGCAGCTGGTACGGACAGGGGGCAGACGAGCAGTACTTC. Its protein is CASSWYGQGADEQYF.

This clone appeared a single time. This rearrangement joins TRBV9 to TRBJ1-4; perhaps TRBD1 as D (6 bases). Trimming removed 0 bases at V and 1 base at J, with 7 bases between. Germline CDR1 reads SGDLS; CDR2 reads YYNGEE. This CDR3 is 15 amino acids long. Written as DNA, the CDR3 is TGTGCCAGCAGCGTAGGAGGGGGAACTAATGAAAAACTGTTTTTT. Protein: CASSVGGGTNEKLFF. Complete variable domain (other parts from reference TRBV9 and TRBJ1-4): DSGVTQTPKHLITATGQRVTLRCSPRSGDLSVYWYQQSLDQGLQFLIQYYNGEERAKGNILERFSAQQFPDLHSELNLSSLELGDSALYFCASSVGGGTNEKLFFGSGTQLSVL.

V usage is TRBV19 and J usage is TRBJ1-2; no clear D gene. The CDR3 totals 14 residues. CDR1 LNHDA and CDR2 SQIVND come from the germline V gene (reference sequence). V gave up 1 base and J gave up 6 bases, with 12 bases separating them. The CDR3 nucleotides read TGTGCCAGTAGTATAGTGGCCTCATCGAATGGCTACACCTTC. Its translation is CASSIVASSNGYTF.

V usage is TRBV25-1 and J usage is TRBJ1-5; D not certain. The CDR3 spans 14 residues. Germline CDR1 and CDR2: MGHDK and SYGVNS. Trimming cost V 4 bases and J 6 bases, with 13 bases left between them. The CDR3 loop is CASSGGSGSQPQHF. Here the CDR3 DNA reads TGTGCCAGCAGTGGGGGTTCGGGGAGTCAGCCCCAGCATTTT.

The J gene is TRBJ1-3, the V gene TRBV9; D perhaps matches TRBD1 (6 bases). V lost 4 bases to trimming and J lost 2 bases, with 10 bases between them. This CDR3 spans 14 amino acids. The germline V gene encodes CDR1 SGDLS and CDR2 YYNGEE. The CDR3 DNA reads TGTGCCAGCAGCCTCGGGACAACTGGAAACACCATATATTTT. Translating it yields CASSLGTTGNTIYF.

The J gene is TRBJ2-3, the V gene TRBV2, with 9 bases aligning to TRBD2. Per germline, CDR1 SNHLY and CDR2 FYNNEI. The CDR3 length is 16 residues. Unmatched junction bases numbered 12, after V lost 6 bases and J lost 5 bases. The CDR3 DNA sequence: TGTGCCAGCAGAGCCCTGGCGGGAGGGCGTATAGATACGCAGTATTTT. Amino acid sequence: CASRALAGGRIDTQYF.

The chain couples TRBV15 to TRBJ2-2; D possibly corresponds to TRBD2 (6 bases). The CDR3 runs to 17 residues. V was trimmed by 5 bases and J by 0 bases, leaving 16 bases between them. Germline assignment: CDR1 LNHNV and CDR2 YYDKDF (reference sequence). The DNA for the CDR3 is TGTGCCACCAGCGGCGGGACTCCTACCGCGAACACCGGGGAGCTGTTTTTT. It translates to CATSGGTPTANTGELFF.

By frequency in the sample, this clone is large (0.1 to 1%). This rearrangement joins TRBV5-4 to TRBJ1-1; D unclear. From germline, CDR1 is SGHNT and CDR2 YYREEE (reference sequence). With 1 base removed from V and 5 bases from J, the gap between germline ends came to 9 bases. CDR3 length equals 13 residues. The CDR3 reads CASSLWSVTEAFF. CDR3 DNA: TGTGCCAGCAGCTTGTGGTCAGTAACTGAAGCTTTCTTT. Drawing the rest from reference TRBV5-4 and TRBJ1-1, the complete variable domain is ETGVTQSPTHLIKTRGQQVTLRCSSQSGHNTVSWYQQALGQGPQFIFQYYREEENGRGNFPPRFSGLQFPNYSSELNVNALELDDSALYLCASSLWSVTEAFFGQGTRLTVV.

V and J are TRBV27 and TRBJ2-7; D tentatively fits TRBD1 or TRBD2 (5 bases each). Germline V CDR1 and CDR2: MNHEY, SMNVEV (reference sequence). The CDR3 totals 13 residues. Between the trimmed V and J ends, which lost 3 bases and 3 bases, there was a span of 9 bases. The CDR3 nucleotides are TGTGCCAGCAGTTTGGGGGTTGTCTACGAGCAGTACTTC. Protein product: CASSLGVVYEQYF.

The rearrangement links TRBV25-1 to TRBJ1-6; 7 bases agree with TRBD1. Germline V gene sequence: CDR1 MGHDK, CDR2 SYGVNS. Trimming at V came to 6 bases and at J to 9 bases, leaving 11 bases not matched to a gene. This CDR3 spans 15 amino acids. The CDR3 sequence: CASSQNRGRVSPLHF. The CDR3 region has the DNA TGTGCCAGCAGCCAAAACAGGGGAAGAGTTTCACCCCTCCACTTT.

This clone has a single count. This chain links TRBV5-4 with TRBJ2-5; TRBD2 is a possible D gene (5 bases). Germline lookup yields CDR1 SGHNT and CDR2 YYREEE (reference sequence). V was cut by 4 bases and J by 7 bases, with 14 bases left in between. This CDR3 is 13 amino acids long. The DNA of the CDR3 is TGTGCCAGCAGCAGGGAGCTCCTCGGGACCCAGTACTTC. Its protein product is CASSRELLGTQYF.

The chain joins TRBV7-8 to TRBJ2-5; 11 nucleotides align to TRBD2. The ends lost 4 bases at V and 1 base at J; junction bases unmatched: 5. The V gene's germline CDR1 is SGHVS and CDR2 FQNEAQ. The CDR3 covers 16 residues. CDR3 DNA sequence: TGTGCCAGCAGCTCACTAGCGGGAGCTCGCCAAGAGACCCAGTACTTC. It encodes CASSSLAGARQETQYF.

This rearrangement joins TRBV11-3 to TRBJ2-1; 8 positions match TRBD2. Germline CDR1 is SGHNT and CDR2 is YENEEA. The CDR3 extends over 15 amino acids. The ends lost 1 base at V and 4 bases at J; junction bases unmatched: 3. The CDR3 coding sequence is TGTGCCAGCAGCTTAGGTACTAGCGGTTACAATGAGCAGTTCTTC. It yields the protein CASSLGTSGYNEQFF.

This clone was seen a few times. This chain links TRBV4-2 with TRBJ1-2; 8 nucleotides agree with TRBD1. The V segment lost 1 base and the J segment 0 bases; nucleotides outside the gene matches: 7. This CDR3 has 17 residues. Germline-derived CDR1 and CDR2 are LGHNA and YNFKEQ. CDR3 bases: TGTGCCAGCAGCCAAGCTGGGACAGGCCTCTCTAACTATGGCTACACCTTC. Translated: CASSQAGTGLSNYGYTF.

V is TRBV18 and J is TRBJ1-2; D remains ambiguous. Germline values: CDR1 KGHSH, CDR2 LQKENI. There are 13 residues in the CDR3. V was clipped by 1 base and J by 2 bases, with 5 bases between them. CDR3 in amino acids: CASSPRSNYGYTF. CDR3 coding DNA: TGTGCCAGCTCACCACGGTCAAACTATGGCTACACCTTC.

This chain joins TRBV15 and TRBJ2-2; D perhaps matches TRBD1 (5 bases). V lost 3 bases and J 0 bases, leaving 8 bases between the germline ends. Germline CDR1 is LNHNV and CDR2 is YYDKDF (reference sequence). This CDR3 contains 15 residues. CDR3 nucleotides: TGTGCCACCAGCAGGGACAATTCGAACACCGGGGAGCTGTTTTTT. Translating it yields CATSRDNSNTGELFF.

The gene calls are TRBV28 and TRBJ1-3, with 7 bases fitting TRBD1. The CDR3 has 14 amino acids. V lost 6 bases to trimming and J lost 3 bases; unmatched junction nucleotides: 5. Germline lookup yields CDR1 MDHEN and CDR2 SYDVKM. The CDR3 DNA reads TGTGCCAGCAGAGCAGGGGGAGGTGGAAACACCATATATTTT. This gives the protein CASRAGGGGNTIYF. The entire variable domain, with the rest obtained from reference TRBV28 and TRBJ1-3, is as follows: DVKVTQSSRYLVKRTGEKVFLECVQDMDHENMFWYRQDPGLGLRLIYFSYDVKMKEKGDIPEGYSVSREKKERFSLILESASTNQTSMYLCASRAGGGGNTIYFGEGSWLTVV.

The rearrangement uses TRBV14 and TRBJ2-5, with 11 bases lining up with TRBD2. J lost 4 bases, V lost 3 bases, and 4 bases had no gene match. The CDR3 is made up of 15 amino acids. CDR1 SGHDN and CDR2 FVKESK come from the germline V gene. The DNA for the CDR3 is TGTGCCAGCAGCCAGGCTGGACTAGCGGGAGAGACCCAGTACTTC. The encoded protein is CASSQAGLAGETQYF.

This chain uses TRBV5-6 with TRBJ1-2; D unclear. Per the germline V gene, CDR1 is SGHDT and CDR2 is YYEEEE. The CDR3 extends over 15 amino acids. The V end was cut by 2 bases, the J end by 4 bases, with 15 bases between. CDR3 residues: CASSFRSTMGYGYTF. CDR3 in DNA: TGTGCCAGCAGCTTCCGATCTACGATGGGCTATGGCTACACCTTC. The variable domain in full, completed from reference TRBV5-6 and TRBJ1-2, reads DAGVTQSPTHLIKTRGQQVTLRCSPKSGHDTVSWYQQALGQGPQFIFQYYEEEERQRGNFPDRFSGHQFPNYSSELNVNALLLGDSALYLCASSFRSTMGYGYTFGSGTRLTVV.

This rearrangement joins TRBV7-6 to TRBJ2-7; the D is unclear. Germline V gene lookup returns CDR1 SGHVS and CDR2 FNYEAQ. With 1 base removed from V and 0 bases from J, the gap between germline ends came to 7 bases. The CDR3 spans 14 residues. The CDR3 spells CASSLEDASYEQYF. The CDR3 coding sequence is TGTGCCAGCAGCTTAGAGGACGCCTCCTACGAGCAGTACTTC.